The next 16 T cell receptor beta chains were all read from a single sample in a study of blood T cells in healthy people across ages. PCR was performed a second time for about 7 to 11 cycles using a sample-barcoded 5' primer and a J-beta primer mix. TCRdb reprocessed the 5' RACE reads with MiXCR, giving one entry per CDR3 protein. The table lists about 640,000 distinct CDR3 sequences, about 53% of them singletons. Sequenced sample: blood. The receptors come from a man in his sixties in good health.

Note on this clonotype: At one boundary the junction diverges from the germline segment, which might be a read error. This chain joins TRBV10-3 and TRBJ1-2; no clear D. This CDR3 comprises 11 residues. Per germline, CDR1 ENHRY and CDR2 SYGVKD. CDR3 in DNA: TGTACCATCAGTGAGGCAGCAAGCTACACCTTC. It encodes CTISEAASYTF.

This clonotype was seen only a few times. The chain uses TRBV9 and TRBJ2-5; 11 bases align to TRBD2. Germline CDR1 SGDLS, CDR2 YYNGEE. This CDR3 contains 17 residues. Losses at the gene ends were 3 bases for V and 1 base for J; bases not matched to a gene: 8. The CDR3 DNA sequence: TGTGCCAGCAGCGCCGGACTAGCGGGTGGGGGCCAAGAGACCCAGTACTTC. Its translation: CASSAGLAGGGQETQYF.

A remark on this clonotype: At one end, the junction sequence differs from germline, possibly due to a read error. The J gene is TRBJ1-2, the V gene TRBV4-1, with D hard to call. The CDR3 totals 13 residues. The V gene's germline CDR1 is MGHRA and CDR2 YSYEKL. Here the CDR3 reads CAGSQDGRIGYTF. The CDR3 bases are TGCGCCGGCAGTCAAGATGGTAGGATTGGCTACACCTTC.

This clonotype was observed many times. The V gene is TRBV7-2, the J gene TRBJ2-1; TRBD2 matches 8 bases. V lost 8 bases to trimming and J lost 8 bases; unmatched junction nucleotides: 11. Germline V gene sequence: CDR1 SGHTA, CDR2 FQGNSA. The CDR3 totals 14 residues. As DNA, the CDR3 is TGTGCCAGCGGACGGGGGGGCGAACGATATGAGCAGTTCTTC. Protein sequence: CASGRGGERYEQFF. Using reference TRBV7-2 and TRBJ2-1 for the parts outside the CDR3, the full variable domain is GAGVSQSPSNKVTEKGKDVELRCDPISGHTALYWYRQSLGQGLEFLIYFQGNSAPDKSGLPSDRFSAERTGGSVSTLTIQRTQQEDSAVYLCASGRGGERYEQFFGPGTRLTVL.

The V call is TRBV7-8, the J call TRBJ2-5; D might be TRBD1 or TRBD2, each matching 5 bases. Judging by the DNA end, TRBJ2-4 fits better; the J call may be wrong. CDR3 length: 14 amino acids. Germline loops: CDR1 SGHVS, CDR2 FQNEAQ. The CDR3 is CASSLGGKRGIQYF. CDR3 in DNA: TGTGCCAGCAGCTTAGGGGGGAAACGGGGCATTCAGTACTTC.

J is TRBJ2-5 and V is TRBV14, with 7 nucleotides matching TRBD1. The DNA end lines up better with TRBJ2-7; the J call may be wrong. Germline CDR1 reads SGHDN; CDR2 reads FVKESK. The CDR3 is made up of 16 amino acids. The CDR3 spells CASSHAGRAGGFEQYF. CDR3 nucleotides: TGTGCCAGCAGCCACGCCGGAAGGGCAGGGGGATTCGAGCAGTACTTC.

As concerns this clonotype: Mismatch with germline at one junction end may stem from a read error. The chain is built from TRBV29-1 and TRBJ2-6, with D perhaps matching TRBD1 (5 bases). This CDR3 is built from 14 residues. Looked up from germline, CDR1 is SQVTM and CDR2 is ANQGSEA. The CDR3 loop reads CSVENRSGANVPTF. CDR3 nucleotide sequence: TGCAGCGTTGAGAACCGCTCTGGGGCCAACGTCCCGACTTTC.

The chain uses TRBV4-2 and TRBJ2-1, with D unclear. The CDR3 runs 13 residues. Germline V gene data show CDR1 as LGHNA and CDR2 as YNFKEQ. Trimming took off 1 base at V and 13 bases at J, with 14 bases between the two ends. The CDR3 DNA reads TGTGCCAGCAGCCAAGGTCCCACAGAGACCCAGTTCTTC. This gives the protein CASSQGPTETQFF.

CDR3 in DNA: TGTGCCGTCGCGGCGGGTGAGGGGGTGAACACTGAAGCTTTCTTT. Protein product: CAVAAGEGVNTEAFF. This chain joins TRBV10-3 and TRBJ1-1, with D possibly matching TRBD1 (6 bases). The germline CDR1 and CDR2 sequences are ENHRY and SYGVKD. The CDR3 runs 15 residues. V lost 11 bases and J 0 bases, leaving 19 bases between the germline ends.

The rearrangement links TRBV9 to TRBJ2-7; 11 positions agree with TRBD1. The J segment lost 7 bases and the V segment lost 2 bases, leaving 11 bases of the junction unmatched. The CDR3 extends over 16 amino acids. CDR1 SGDLS and CDR2 YYNGEE come from the germline V gene. The CDR3 nucleotides read TGTGCCAGCAGCGTGGGGACAGGGGGTTTCTTAGGGGAGCAGTACTTC. Its translation: CASSVGTGGFLGEQYF.

The chain carries TRBV12-3 or TRBV12-4 and TRBJ2-5; D unresolved. The CDR3 sequence is 12 residues long. Trimming removed 5 bases from V and 11 bases from J, with 15 bases in between. CDR3 sequence (DNA): TGTGCCAGCAGTCCCGGAACCAATGAGCAGTACTTC. Amino acids: CASSPGTNEQYF.

Only a few counts were recorded for this clonotype. The junction departs from germline at one end; a sequencing error may be responsible. The V call is TRBV20-1, the J call TRBJ2-5; D perhaps matches TRBD2 (5 bases). CDR1 is DFQATT and CDR2 is SNEGSKA in the germline V gene (reference sequence). The CDR3 has 13 residues. The CDR3 sequence: CSARDREQETQYF. The DNA of the CDR3 is TGCAGTGCTCGAGACCGGGAACAAGAGACCCAGTACTTC.

J is TRBJ1-5 and V is TRBV4-2; 10 bases are a match to TRBD1. Per germline, CDR1 LGHNA and CDR2 YNFKEQ. V lost 0 bases to trimming and J lost 3 bases; unmatched junction nucleotides: 11. The CDR3 length is 19 residues. The CDR3: CASSQDFGTGVGTNQPQHF. The CDR3 nucleotides read TGTGCCAGCAGCCAAGATTTCGGGACAGGGGTAGGGACCAATCAGCCCCAGCATTTT.

Written as DNA, the CDR3 is TGTGCCAGCAGACCCTCGGGGCGACAAGGCTACACCTTC. Its protein is CASRPSGRQGYTF. This chain connects TRBV6-2 or TRBV6-3 to TRBJ1-2, with D perhaps matching TRBD1 (5 bases). Germline CDR1 is MNHEY and CDR2 is SVGEGT. Trimming pared 6 bases from V and 8 bases from J, leaving 16 bases between. The CDR3 contains 13 residues.

In the case of this clonotype: Given a much more abundant clone one base away, this may be a read error. The chain joins TRBV7-8 to TRBJ2-4; D could derive from TRBD1 or TRBD2 (5 bases each). This CDR3 contains 14 residues. CDR1 and CDR2 from the germline V gene are SGHVS and FQNEAQ. The CDR3 DNA sequence: TGTGCCTGCAGCTCGCCGGGACCCCTCACCATTCAGTACTTC. It encodes CACSSPGPLTIQYF. The full variable domain, completed using reference TRBV7-8 and TRBJ2-4, is GAGVSQSPRYKVAKRGQDVALRCDPISGHVSLFWYQQALGQGPEFLTYFQNEAQLDKSGLPSDRFFAERPEGSVSTLKIQRTQQEDSAVYLCACSSPGPLTIQYFGAGTRLSVL.

The chain recombines TRBV20-1 with TRBJ2-3, with a tentative D call TRBD1 (5 bases). The ends were cut back, 3 bases at V and 3 bases at J, with 19 bases in the middle. Germline V CDR1 and CDR2: DFQATT, SNEGSKA (reference sequence). This CDR3 region has 16 residues. CDR3 region: CSASRGFEPMTDTQYF. CDR3 sequence (DNA): TGCAGTGCTAGTAGGGGCTTTGAGCCGATGACAGATACGCAGTATTTT.